This T cell receptor (beta chain) comes out of a study of T cells in localized non-small cell lung cancer. The study's findings and limits: Exceeding tumor, uninvolved adjacent lung had the highest T cell clonality.

V lost 4 bases to trimming and J lost 2 bases, with 15 bases between them. This CDR3 is built from 16 residues. Looked up from germline, CDR1 is SGDLS and CDR2 is YYNGEE. The data were produced by immunoSEQ multiplex PCR, yet TCRdb's version contains in-frame clones alone and is incomplete. The sample shows 25,000 to 35,000 clones, about 90% of them seen only once. About this clone itself: Its antigen is not known.

The receptor's source is a woman aged 35-75 years with stage III lung adenocarcinoma. The material sequenced was peripheral blood mononuclear cells, taken before any cancer treatment. The J gene is TRBJ2-2, the V gene TRBV9; no clear D gene. CDR3 protein: CASSPGHIDNTGELFF. CDR3 nucleotides: TGTGCCAGCAGCCCAGGTCACATCGATAACACCGGGGAGCTGTTTTTT.